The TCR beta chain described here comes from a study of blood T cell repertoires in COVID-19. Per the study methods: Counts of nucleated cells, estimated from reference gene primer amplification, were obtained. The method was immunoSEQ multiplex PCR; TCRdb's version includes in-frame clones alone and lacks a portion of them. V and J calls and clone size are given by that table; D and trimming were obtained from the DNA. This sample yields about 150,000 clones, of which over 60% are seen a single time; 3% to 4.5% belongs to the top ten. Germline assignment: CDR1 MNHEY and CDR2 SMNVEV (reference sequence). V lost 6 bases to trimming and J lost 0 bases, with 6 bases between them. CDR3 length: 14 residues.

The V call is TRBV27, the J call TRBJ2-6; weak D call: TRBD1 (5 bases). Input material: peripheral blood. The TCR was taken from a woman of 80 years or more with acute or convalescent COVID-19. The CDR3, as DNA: TGTGCCAGCAGGGGGCACTCTGGGGCCAACGTCCTGACTTTC. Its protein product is CASRGHSGANVLTF.